The following is a T cell receptor (beta chain) sequence with its context. TCRdb keeps only in-frame clones here, not all; method: immunoSEQ multiplex PCR. The sample holds some 530,000 clones, 70% to 80% seen once. This sample is drawn from a study of shared clonotypes between healthy human individuals. The donors, all of them Caucasian adults, lived in Nashville, Tennessee. Germline loops: CDR1 MDHEN, CDR2 SYDVKM. The CDR3 covers 14 residues. V dropped 2 bases and J dropped 6 bases, with 13 bases sitting between them. The chain employs TRBV28 and TRBJ1-2; D gene ambiguous. Sequencing used PBMCs. The receptor was derived from a woman in her forties in good health. Some clones in this sample may be carry-over from other donors' samples. The chain's CDR3 is CASSLVVFVDGYTF. Written as DNA, the CDR3 is TGTGCCAGCAGTTTAGTCGTTTTCGTCGATGGCTACACCTTC.